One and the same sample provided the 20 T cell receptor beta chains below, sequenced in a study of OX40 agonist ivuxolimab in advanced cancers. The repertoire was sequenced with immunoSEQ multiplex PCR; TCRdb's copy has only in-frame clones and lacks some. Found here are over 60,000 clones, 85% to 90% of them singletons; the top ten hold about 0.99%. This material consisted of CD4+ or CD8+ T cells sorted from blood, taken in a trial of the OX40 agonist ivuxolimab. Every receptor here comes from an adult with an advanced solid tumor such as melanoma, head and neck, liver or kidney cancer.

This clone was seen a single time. The CDR3 protein is CASSLPTGARGDTQYF. CDR3 DNA: TGTGCCAGCAGCTTGCCGACGGGAGCTCGTGGAGATACGCAGTATTTT. The rearrangement uses TRBV5-4 and TRBJ2-3, with D possibly being TRBD2 (6 bases). Per the germline V gene, CDR1 is SGHNT and CDR2 is YYREEE (reference sequence). CDR3 length: 16 residues. V gave up 1 base and J gave up 5 bases, with 17 bases separating them.

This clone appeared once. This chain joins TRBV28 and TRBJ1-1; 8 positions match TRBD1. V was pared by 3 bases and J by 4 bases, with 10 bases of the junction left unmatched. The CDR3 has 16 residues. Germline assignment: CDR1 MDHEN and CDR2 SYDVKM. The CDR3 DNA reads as TGTGCCAGCAGTTTCGGGGGACAGGCAGAAACCACTGAAGCTTTCTTT. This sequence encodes CASSFGGQAETTEAFF. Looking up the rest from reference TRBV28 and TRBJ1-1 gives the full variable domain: DVKVTQSSRYLVKRTGEKVFLECVQDMDHENMFWYRQDPGLGLRLIYFSYDVKMKEKGDIPEGYSVSREKKERFSLILESASTNQTSMYLCASSFGGQAETTEAFFGQGTRLTVV.

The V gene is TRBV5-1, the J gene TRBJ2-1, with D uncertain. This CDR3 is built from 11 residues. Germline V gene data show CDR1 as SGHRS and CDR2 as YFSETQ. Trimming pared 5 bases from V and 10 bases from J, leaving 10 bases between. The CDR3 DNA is TGCGCCAGCAGAATGGGCCCCGAGCAGTTCTTC. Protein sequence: CASRMGPEQFF.

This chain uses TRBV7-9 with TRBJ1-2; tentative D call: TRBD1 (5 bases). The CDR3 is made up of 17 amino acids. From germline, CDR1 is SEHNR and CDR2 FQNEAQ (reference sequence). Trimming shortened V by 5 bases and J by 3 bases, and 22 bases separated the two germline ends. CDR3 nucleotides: TGTGCCAGCAGCCCCTCCGCGGGGACGAAGCTCTACTATGGCTACACCTTC. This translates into CASSPSAGTKLYYGYTF.

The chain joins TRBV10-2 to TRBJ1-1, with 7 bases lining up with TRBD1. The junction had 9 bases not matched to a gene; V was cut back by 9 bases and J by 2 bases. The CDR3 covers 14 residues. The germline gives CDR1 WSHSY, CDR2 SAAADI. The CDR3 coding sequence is TGCGCCAGTACACCGGGACAGCTCAACACTGAAGCTTTCTTT. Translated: CASTPGQLNTEAFF.

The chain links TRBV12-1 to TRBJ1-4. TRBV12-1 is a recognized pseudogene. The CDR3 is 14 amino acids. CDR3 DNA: TGTGCCAGCAGCTTTGAGGGAACTAATGAAAAACTGTTTTTT. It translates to CASSFEGTNEKLFF.

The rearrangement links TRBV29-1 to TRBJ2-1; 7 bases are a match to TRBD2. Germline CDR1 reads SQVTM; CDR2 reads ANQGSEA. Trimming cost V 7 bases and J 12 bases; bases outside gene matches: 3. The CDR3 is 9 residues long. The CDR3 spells CSAGEGQFF. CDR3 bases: TGCAGCGCCGGGGAGGGGCAGTTCTTC.

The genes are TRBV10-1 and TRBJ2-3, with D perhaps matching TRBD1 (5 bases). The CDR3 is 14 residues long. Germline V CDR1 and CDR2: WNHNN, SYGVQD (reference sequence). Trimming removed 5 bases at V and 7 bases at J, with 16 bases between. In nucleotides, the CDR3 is TGCGCCAGCAGTAGGGGTTCATCCTCTCATACGCAGTATTTT. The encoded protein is CASSRGSSSHTQYF.

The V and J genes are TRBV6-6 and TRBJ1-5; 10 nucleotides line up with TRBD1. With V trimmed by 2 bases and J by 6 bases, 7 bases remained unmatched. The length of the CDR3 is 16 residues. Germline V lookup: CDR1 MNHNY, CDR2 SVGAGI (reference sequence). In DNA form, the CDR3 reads TGTGCCAGCAGTTACGCGACAGGGGGCGTAGTTCAGCCCCAGCATTTT. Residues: CASSYATGGVVQPQHF.

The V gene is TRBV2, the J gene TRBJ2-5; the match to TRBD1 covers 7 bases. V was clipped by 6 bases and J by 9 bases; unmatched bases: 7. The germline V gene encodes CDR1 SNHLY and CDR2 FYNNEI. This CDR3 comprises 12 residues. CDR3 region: CASRYRQGAQYF. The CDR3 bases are TGTGCCAGCAGATATAGACAGGGCGCCCAGTACTTC.

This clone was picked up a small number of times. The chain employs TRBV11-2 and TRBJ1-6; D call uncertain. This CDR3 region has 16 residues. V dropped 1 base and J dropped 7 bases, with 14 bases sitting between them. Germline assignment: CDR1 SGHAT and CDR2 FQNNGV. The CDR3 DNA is TGTGCCAGCAGCTTAGCAGCCCTTTCATCAAATTCACCCCTCCACTTT. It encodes CASSLAALSSNSPLHF.

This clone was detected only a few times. For the CDR3, the DNA is TGTGCCAGTAGCCTCGACCGGGGAGGGAAGGAAAAACTGTTTTTT. The encoded protein is CASSLDRGGKEKLFF. V usage is TRBV19 and J usage is TRBJ1-4; D is unresolved. CDR1 and CDR2 (germline): LNHDA, SQIVND (reference sequence). The CDR3 is 15 residues long. Trimming removed 6 bases at V and 8 bases at J, with 19 bases between.

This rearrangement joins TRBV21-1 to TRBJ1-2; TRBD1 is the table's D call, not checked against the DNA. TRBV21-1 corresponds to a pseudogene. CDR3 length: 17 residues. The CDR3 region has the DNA TGTGCCAGCAGCAGCCTTGTCTGCAGGGAAATCGTCTATGGCTACACCTTC. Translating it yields CASSSLVCREIVYGYTF.

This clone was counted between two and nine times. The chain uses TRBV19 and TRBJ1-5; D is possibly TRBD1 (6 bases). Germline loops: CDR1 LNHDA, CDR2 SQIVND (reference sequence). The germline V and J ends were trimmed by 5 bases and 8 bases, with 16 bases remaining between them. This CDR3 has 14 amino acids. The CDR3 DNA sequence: TGTGCCAGTAGTGCGGGACACGACATTAAGCCCCAGCATTTT. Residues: CASSAGHDIKPQHF.

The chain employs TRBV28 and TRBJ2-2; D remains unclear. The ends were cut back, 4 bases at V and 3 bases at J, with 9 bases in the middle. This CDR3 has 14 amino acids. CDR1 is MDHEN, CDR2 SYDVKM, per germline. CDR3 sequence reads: CASSWLGYTGELFF. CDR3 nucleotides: TGTGCCAGCAGTTGGTTGGGGTACACCGGGGAGCTGTTTTTT.

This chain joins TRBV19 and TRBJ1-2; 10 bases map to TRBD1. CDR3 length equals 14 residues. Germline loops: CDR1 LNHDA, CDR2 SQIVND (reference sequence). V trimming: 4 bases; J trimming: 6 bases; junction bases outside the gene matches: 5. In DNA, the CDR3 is TGTGCCAGTAGTACTGGACAGGGGGTCGATGGCTACACCTTC. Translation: CASSTGQGVDGYTF.

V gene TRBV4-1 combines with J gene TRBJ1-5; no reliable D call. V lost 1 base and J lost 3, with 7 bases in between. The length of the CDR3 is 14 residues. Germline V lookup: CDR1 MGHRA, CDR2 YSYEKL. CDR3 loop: CASSQGGLNQPQHF. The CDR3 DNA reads TGCGCCAGCAGCCAAGGAGGCCTCAATCAGCCCCAGCATTTT.

This CDR3 is CASSLLQGPMSTDTQYF. The CDR3 DNA sequence: TGTGCCAGCAGTTTACTGCAGGGTCCCATGAGCACAGATACGCAGTATTTT. The V and J genes are TRBV27 and TRBJ2-3; TRBD1 is a possible D gene (5 bases). The V end lost 2 bases, the J end lost 0 bases, and 15 bases lay between the germline ends. Germline V lookup: CDR1 MNHEY, CDR2 SMNVEV (reference sequence). The CDR3 loop spans 17 amino acids.

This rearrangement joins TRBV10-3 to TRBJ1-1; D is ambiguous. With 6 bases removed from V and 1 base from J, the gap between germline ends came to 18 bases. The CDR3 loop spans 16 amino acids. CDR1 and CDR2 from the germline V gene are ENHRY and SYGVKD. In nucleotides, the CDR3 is TGTGCCATCAGCCTGTTGCCCCAACTTGGGAACACTGAAGCTTTCTTT. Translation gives CAISLLPQLGNTEAFF.

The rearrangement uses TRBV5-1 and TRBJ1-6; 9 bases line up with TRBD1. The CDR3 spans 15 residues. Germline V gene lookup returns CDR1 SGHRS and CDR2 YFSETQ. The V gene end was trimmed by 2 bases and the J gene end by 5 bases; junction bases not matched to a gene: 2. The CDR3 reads CASSFRQGDNSPLHF. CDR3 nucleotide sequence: TGCGCCAGCAGCTTTAGACAGGGGGATAATTCACCCCTCCACTTT.